This record concerns one T cell receptor beta chain sequence. Original analysis: Estimation of nucleated cell counts was performed using reference gene primer amplification. Clones were sequenced by immunoSEQ multiplex PCR, and TCRdb holds only the in-frame ones, with some missing. Clone size and the V and J calls come from that table; the DNA yielded D and trimming. The table includes about 140,000 clones, around 73% detected once. The germline CDR1 and CDR2 sequences are MNHEY and SVGAGI. This CDR3 contains 13 residues. Germline trimming cut 5 bases from V and 10 bases from J; bases unmatched to any gene: 5. This record belongs to a study of blood T cell repertoires in COVID-19. In the study overall: Some COVID-19 samples were acute and others convalescent; all came from the United States, Italy and Spain. Sources were T cells, B-cell-depleted T cells, or PBMCs; the material itself was cDNA or gDNA.

The clonotype was recovered from a woman aged 45-65 years with active or convalescent COVID-19. The rearrangement links TRBV6-5 to TRBJ1-6, with 7 positions matching TRBD1. The sequenced sample was peripheral blood. The CDR3 region is CASSRDRDSPLHF. The CDR3 bases are TGTGCCAGCAGTAGAGACAGGGACTCACCCCTCCACTTT.